A selection of T cell receptor beta chains follows, all from one sample in a study of shared clonotypes between healthy human individuals. The repertoire was sequenced with immunoSEQ multiplex PCR; TCRdb's copy has only in-frame clones and lacks some. The table has under 1,100,000 clones, around 76% seen once. Sample: memory CD4+ T cells sorted from blood. These receptors all come from a man aged 18 to 35 in good health. CDR3s include the opening cysteine and the closing phenylalanine or tryptophan. The D gene is left open where the match is weak. Size tells how often a clone was seen (once, few, many) or the class of an expanded clone, and some rows leave it out.

v_call: TRBV7-2; d_call: NA; j_call: TRBJ1-5; clone_size: many; cdr3_aa: CASSFGVNQPQHF; cdr3_nt: TGTGCCAGCAGCTTTGGGGTCAATCAGCCCCAGCATTTT
v_call: TRBV7-2; d_call: NA; j_call: TRBJ2-4; clone_size: NA; cdr3_aa: CASSLTGQSIQYF; cdr3_nt: TGTGCCAGCAGCTTAACGGGGCAGAGCATTCAGTACTTC
v_call: TRBV7-2; d_call: TRBD2; j_call: TRBJ2-7; clone_size: NA; cdr3_aa: CASSSAGGSYEQYF; cdr3_nt: TGTGCCAGCAGCTCCGCGGGAGGCTCCTACGAGCAGTACTTC
v_call: TRBV7-9; d_call: TRBD2; j_call: TRBJ2-2; clone_size: NA; cdr3_aa: CASSSRSPSGMNTGELFF; cdr3_nt: TGTGCCAGCAGCTCAAGATCTCCTAGCGGGATGAACACCGGGGAGCTGTTTTTT
v_call: TRBV6-1; d_call: NA; j_call: TRBJ1-3; clone_size: NA; cdr3_aa: CATGTNGNTIYF; cdr3_nt: TGTGCCACAGGGACGAATGGAAACACCATATATTTT
v_call: TRBV10-2; d_call: NA; j_call: TRBJ2-1; clone_size: NA; cdr3_aa: CASSERYNEQFF; cdr3_nt: TGCGCCAGCAGTGAACGGTACAATGAGCAGTTCTTC
v_call: TRBV10-2; d_call: NA; j_call: TRBJ1-1; clone_size: NA; cdr3_aa: CASSGAGDTEAFF; cdr3_nt: TGCGCCAGCAGTGGGGCCGGGGACACTGAAGCTTTCTTT
v_call: TRBV9; d_call: NA; j_call: TRBJ1-2; clone_size: NA; cdr3_aa: CASSPTGGYGYTF; cdr3_nt: TGTGCCAGCAGCCCCACGGGGGGTTATGGCTACACCTTC
v_call: TRBV19; d_call: NA; j_call: TRBJ1-5; clone_size: few; cdr3_aa: CASSIRPDNQPQHF; cdr3_nt: TGTGCCAGTAGTATTAGGCCAGACAATCAGCCCCAGCATTTT
v_call: TRBV9; d_call: NA; j_call: TRBJ1-4; clone_size: NA; cdr3_aa: CASSDRLTNEKLFF; cdr3_nt: TGTGCCAGCAGCGACAGACTAACTAATGAAAAACTGTTTTTT
v_call: TRBV7-2; d_call: TRBD2; j_call: TRBJ2-3; clone_size: NA; cdr3_aa: CASSLPGLAGEEYTQYF; cdr3_nt: TGTGCCAGCAGCTTACCGGGACTAGCGGGGGAGGAATATACGCAGTATTTT
v_call: TRBV30; d_call: TRBD1; j_call: TRBJ1-2; clone_size: NA; cdr3_aa: CAWNGQGAHGYTF; cdr3_nt: TGTGCCTGGAACGGACAGGGGGCACATGGCTACACCTTC
v_call: TRBV6-5; d_call: TRBD1; j_call: TRBJ1-2; clone_size: NA; cdr3_aa: CASSLSYRGSYGYTF; cdr3_nt: TGTGCCAGCAGTTTATCCTACAGGGGCAGTTATGGCTACACCTTC
v_call: TRBV10-2; d_call: NA; j_call: TRBJ1-6; clone_size: NA; cdr3_aa: CASSESGAIALHF; cdr3_nt: TGCGCCAGCAGTGAGTCAGGGGCGATCGCCCTCCACTTT
v_call: TRBV28; d_call: NA; j_call: TRBJ2-7; clone_size: NA; cdr3_aa: CASSPQIPPWSDF; cdr3_nt: TGTGCCAGCAGTCCCCAAATACCTCCTTGGTCCGACTTC
v_call: TRBV28; d_call: NA; j_call: TRBJ1-2; clone_size: NA; cdr3_aa: CASSLDRNYGYTF; cdr3_nt: TGTGCCAGCAGTCTAGACAGGAACTATGGCTACACCTTC
v_call: TRBV11-2; d_call: NA; j_call: TRBJ2-1; clone_size: NA; cdr3_aa: CASSPLLGSSGEQFF; cdr3_nt: TGTGCCAGCAGCCCATTATTGGGTAGCTCAGGTGAGCAGTTCTTC